Described below is a single TCR beta chain sequence and its context. The sample originates from a study of blood T cell repertoires in COVID-19. Across the whole study: Spain, Italy and the United States supplied samples that represented acute and convalescent COVID-19. Nucleic acid was either cDNA or gDNA, and it came from T cells, B-cell-depleted T cells, or PBMCs.

Methods used by the authors: Using reference gene primer amplification, nucleated cell counts were estimated. Generated by immunoSEQ multiplex PCR, the TCRdb table keeps only in-frame clones and is missing some. D and trimming come from the DNA, and the V and J calls and clone size come from that table. Of approximately 290,000 clones listed, approximately 89% were seen once; the top ten hold approximately 2.1%. In Seattle, patients joined the study during active infection and were tracked longitudinally. The CDR3 extends over 14 amino acids. V lost 0 bases, J lost 6 bases, and 9 bases lay in between. Germline V gene data show CDR1 as LGHNT and CDR2 as FRNRAP.

The source material was peripheral blood. The TCR comes from a woman aged 30 to 39 with COVID-19, enrolled during active disease. The V call is TRBV12-5, the J call TRBJ1-5, with D possibly being TRBD1 (6 bases). CDR3 residues: CASGLVLTGQPQHF. The CDR3 region has the DNA TGTGCTAGTGGTTTGGTACTGACAGGTCAGCCCCAGCATTTT.